This note documents a single TCR beta chain sequence. The antigen is unknown. The read terminates 3 residues before the CDR3 end, so the remaining end is supplied by the germline J gene. The data stem from a study of T cells in women clearing cervical HPV infection. Overall study: Cases were women with histologically confirmed HPV16-related CIN3 or worse, including 2 invasive cancers. Control women cleared a single incident HPV16 infection within 12 months. Study results and caveats: TRBV6-7 abundance was lower in cases than controls (0.11% versus 0.16%).

Prevalent HPV16 infections were excluded; only incident single HPV16 infections included. CDR3 length: 15 residues. The germline CDR1 and CDR2 sequences are SNHLY and FYNNEI. Assay used: immunoSEQ multiplex PCR; TCRdb lists only in-frame clones, some missing. The sample has about 22,000 clones. The origin of this receptor is a woman between 18 and 70 years old with a cervical HPV16 infection that either progressed to CIN3+ or cleared (not recorded which). Material: blood buffy coat. V gene TRBV2 combines with J gene TRBJ1-6; D gene ambiguous. The sequenced CDR3 bases are TGTGCCAGCAGTGAAGCCTCCCGACACATTTCCCCC. Protein: CASSEASRHISP. The full CDR3 protein is CASSEASRHISPLHF.